This T cell receptor (beta chain) originates from a study of shared clonotypes between healthy human individuals. Notes on the study in general: Around 5.4% of naive CD4 clonotypes were common to four donors.

V was clipped by 2 bases and J by 5 bases, with 4 bases between them. This CDR3 has 11 residues. CDR1 and CDR2 (germline): WNHNN, SYGVQD (reference sequence). In the case of this clone: The antigen remains unidentified.

Researchers partitioned CD4+ cells into CD45RA+ naive and CD45RA-negative memory subsets. Deep was the level used in running the assay. Clones were sequenced by immunoSEQ multiplex PCR, and TCRdb holds only the in-frame ones, with some missing. Among millions of clones, 85% to 95% were seen once, and the ten largest hold 0.1% to 0.15%. The sample was naive CD4+ T cells sorted from blood. This sample's subset: CD45RA+ positively selected. The V and J genes are TRBV10-1 and TRBJ2-7; D is uncertain. The clonotype was recovered from a man between 18 and 29 years old in good health. The CDR3 bases are TGCGCCAGCAGTGAGAATAACGAGCAGTACTTC. It translates to CASSENNEQYF.